This T cell receptor beta chain was captured by sequencing in a study of blood T cell repertoires in COVID-19. The germline CDR1 and CDR2 sequences are MDHEN and SYDVKM. The CDR3 is 14 residues long. Losses at the gene ends were 1 base for V and 9 bases for J; bases not matched to a gene: 3. Clones were sequenced by immunoSEQ multiplex PCR, and TCRdb holds only the in-frame ones, with some missing. The sample includes 490,000 or so clones, 85% to 90% of them seen just once. The J gene is TRBJ1-1, the V gene TRBV28, with 12 bases aligning to TRBD1. Sequencing input: PBMCs or T cells enriched from blood (not recorded which). The receptor comes from a middle-aged woman who had recovered from COVID-19. CDR3 in DNA: TGTGCCAGCAGTTTATCCGGGACAGGGGGCAAAGCTTTCTTT. Protein product: CASSLSGTGGKAFF.